This TCR beta chain was found in a study of cytomegalovirus exposure and HLA in healthy donors. While the first cohort had 500 to 700 subjects, the donors belonged to the separate validation cohort of over a hundred subjects. The V gene's germline CDR1 is LNHDA and CDR2 SQIVND (reference sequence). This CDR3 has 14 amino acids. Notes on the study in general: Cytomegalovirus status was reportedly diagnosed by the classifier with high specificity and sensitivity. Researchers counted around 180 TCR beta chains as cytomegalovirus-associated. Some public TCRs appeared in many individuals, while most sequences were rare.

As for this clone: The antigen remains unidentified. A junction end diverges from the germline sequence, so it may reflect a read error.

Assay used: immunoSEQ multiplex PCR; TCRdb lists only in-frame clones, some missing. The table records some 290,000 clones, roughly 86% of them present only once. The specimen was PBMCs. The chain links TRBV19 to TRBJ1-1, with 8 bases aligning to TRBD1. This TCR derives from a man aged 30 to 39 in good health and CMV-seronegative. CDR3 DNA: TGTGCCAGTAGGATAGACAGGGGATGGACTGAAGCTTTCTTT. As protein: CASRIDRGWTEAFF.